This entry lists 8 T cell receptor beta chains sequenced from one sample in a study of blood T cell repertoires in COVID-19. Some clones are missing from TCRdb's copy, which holds only in-frame ones; the method was immunoSEQ multiplex PCR. Of approximately 210,000 clones listed, more than 85% were seen once; the top ten hold roughly 2%. Sequencing was done on a sample of peripheral blood. These receptors all come from a man between 35 and 55 years old with active or convalescent COVID-19.

The chain combines TRBV5-1 with TRBJ2-7; tentative D call: TRBD1 (6 bases). Trimming shortened V by 4 bases and J by 4 bases, and 15 bases separated the two germline ends. The CDR3 is 14 residues long. Germline V gene data show CDR1 as SGHRS and CDR2 as YFSETQ. As DNA, the CDR3 is TGCGCCAGCAGCACAACAGGACAGAATTACGAGCAGTACTTC. As protein: CASSTTGQNYEQYF.

The chain has TRBV3-1 (or the pseudogene TRBV3-2) and TRBJ2-5; 8 bases fit TRBD2. The CDR3 covers 14 residues. With 5 bases clipped from V and 2 bases from J, the junction kept 4 bases outside the gene matches. Germline loops: CDR1 LGHDT, CDR2 YNNKEL (reference sequence). The CDR3 region has the DNA TGTGCCAGCAGCGGGACGGGGGGGCAAGAGACCCAGTACTTC. This gives the protein CASSGTGGQETQYF.

The chain has TRBV5-6 and TRBJ2-5; 7 positions agree with TRBD1. This CDR3 has 13 amino acids. CDR1 and CDR2 from the germline V gene are SGHDT and YYEEEE. V lost 5 bases, J lost 5 bases, and 6 bases stayed unmatched. Here the CDR3 reads CASSFTGVETQYF. DNA of the CDR3: TGTGCCAGCAGTTTTACAGGGGTCGAGACCCAGTACTTC.

This chain's CDR3 is CASRTDNSPLHF. CDR3 bases: TGTGCCAGCAGGACAGATAATTCACCCCTCCACTTT. This sequence joins TRBV5-5 and TRBJ1-6, with D possibly matching TRBD1 (5 bases). Germline CDR1 and CDR2: SGHKS and YYEKEE (reference sequence). The CDR3 covers 12 residues. The ends were cut back, 5 bases at V and 5 bases at J, with 5 bases in the middle.

V is TRBV18 and J is TRBJ1-3, with TRBD1 as a possible D gene (5 bases). Germline CDR1 reads KGHSH; CDR2 reads LQKENI. Trimming pared 2 bases from V and 3 bases from J, leaving 14 bases between. This CDR3 has 16 residues. CDR3: CASSPTQGMVGNTIYF. Here the CDR3 DNA reads TGTGCCAGCTCACCAACCCAGGGCATGGTTGGAAACACCATATATTTT.

V gene TRBV27 combines with J gene TRBJ1-1; the D gene is possibly TRBD1 (6 bases). Trimming cost V 6 bases and J 5 bases, with 16 bases left between them. There are 14 residues in the CDR3. CDR1 and CDR2 (germline): MNHEY, SMNVEV (reference sequence). In nucleotides, the CDR3 is TGTGCCAGCAGCCCCCTCTTACAGGGTACTGAAGCTTTCTTT. Translating it yields CASSPLLQGTEAFF.

The chain has TRBV10-2 and TRBJ1-6; TRBD1 matches at 9 bases. The J segment lost 10 bases and the V segment lost 7 bases, leaving 8 bases of the junction unmatched. CDR1 is WSHSY, CDR2 SAAADI, per germline. This CDR3 has 14 residues. This CDR3 reads CASTEGTGNSPLHF. For the CDR3, the DNA is TGCGCCAGCACCGAGGGGACAGGGAACTCACCCCTCCACTTT.

The chain is built from TRBV7-2 and TRBJ2-1; 7 bases fit TRBD2. The germline CDR1 and CDR2 sequences are SGHTA and FQGNSA. The junction had 8 bases not matched to a gene; V was cut back by 4 bases and J by 8 bases. The CDR3 extends over 14 amino acids. The CDR3: CASSSWRESYEQFF. CDR3 in DNA: TGTGCCAGCAGCTCCTGGCGGGAGTCCTATGAGCAGTTCTTC.